The 17 T cell receptor beta chains listed next were all sequenced from one sample in a study of T-cell memory formation after mild COVID-19. A single record per CDR3 protein comes from TCRdb applying MiXCR to the 5' RACE reads. Of a few hundred thousand distinct CDR3 sequences in the sample, roughly 8.2% are singletons; the top ten hold about 20%. The sample taken for sequencing was PBMCs or a T cell subset sorted from them (not recorded which). All receptors derive from a man aged 18 to 35 who had mild COVID-19 (a few samples of this study predate the infection). Cell type and time point are not known.

V gene TRBV5-1 combines with J gene TRBJ1-3; tentative D call: TRBD1 (5 bases). Trimming shortened V by 1 base and J by 4 bases, and 15 bases separated the two germline ends. Germline CDR1 SGHRS, CDR2 YFSETQ. This CDR3 has 16 amino acids. The CDR3 loop reads CASSLTQSGTGNTIYF. Written as DNA, the CDR3 is TGCGCCAGCAGCTTGACCCAGAGCGGGACGGGAAACACCATATATTTT.

V and J are TRBV24-1 and TRBJ2-4; a possible D gene is TRBD1 (6 bases). V was trimmed by 3 bases and J by 3 bases, leaving 8 bases between them. The CDR3 spans 14 residues. Germline CDR1 and CDR2: KGHDR and SFDVKD. The CDR3 spells CATSDKDSKNIQYF. CDR3 bases: TGTGCCACCAGTGATAAGGACAGCAAAAACATTCAGTACTTC.

This clonotype was seen repeatedly, ten times or more. The gene calls are TRBV20-1 and TRBJ2-1, with 8 bases lining up with TRBD2. Losses at the gene ends were 3 bases for V and 2 bases for J; bases not matched to a gene: 6. Germline loops: CDR1 DFQATT, CDR2 SNEGSKA (reference sequence). The CDR3 is made up of 15 amino acids. Written as DNA, the CDR3 is TGCAGTGCTAGTCCAATGCGGGGGGCCTACAATGAGCAGTTCTTC. Translated: CSASPMRGAYNEQFF.

A few counts support this clonotype. The chain recombines TRBV4-3 with TRBJ2-7; D could derive from TRBD1 or TRBD2 (5 bases each). Trimming shortened V by 1 base and J by 4 bases, and 8 bases separated the two germline ends. The length of the CDR3 is 13 residues. Germline V gene sequence: CDR1 LGHNA, CDR2 YSLEER. The CDR3 spells CASSQGGGYEQYV. The CDR3 region has the DNA TGCGCCAGCAGCCAAGGTGGGGGTTACGAGCAGTACGTC.

This clonotype was counted a few times. The rearrangement uses TRBV4-3 and TRBJ2-1, with a weak D call TRBD2 (6 bases). CDR1 is LGHNA and CDR2 is YSLEER in the germline V gene. There are 17 residues in the CDR3. The V end was cut by 2 bases, the J end by 0 bases, with 14 bases between. In DNA form, the CDR3 reads TGCGCCAGCAGCCAACCCGCAGGGAGGAGCTCCTACAATGAGCAGTTCTTC. This gives the protein CASSQPAGRSSYNEQFF.

This clonotype was counted many times. The chain combines TRBV24-1 with TRBJ2-3; D not resolved. V dropped 6 bases and J dropped 2 bases, with 8 bases sitting between them. The CDR3 runs to 13 residues. The V gene's germline CDR1 is KGHDR and CDR2 SFDVKD. Here the CDR3 reads CATSPKTTDTQYF. The CDR3 nucleotides are TGTGCCACCAGTCCTAAAACCACAGATACGCAGTATTTT.

The table lists this clonotype with a few counts. The chain recombines TRBV4-1 with TRBJ1-5; a weak D match, TRBD1 (6 bases). This CDR3 is 20 amino acids long. Germline loops: CDR1 MGHRA, CDR2 YSYEKL. The germline V and J ends were trimmed by 1 base and 0 bases, with 22 bases remaining between them. The CDR3 reads CASSQVSPRAGDDSNQPQHF. The CDR3, as DNA: TGCGCCAGCAGCCAAGTTTCCCCCCGGGCAGGGGACGATAGCAATCAGCCCCAGCATTTT.

The chain recombines TRBV4-1 with TRBJ1-1, with a possible D match to TRBD1 (5 bases). Germline V gene sequence: CDR1 MGHRA, CDR2 YSYEKL. The CDR3 consists of 15 residues. V was pared by 4 bases and J by 0 bases, with 12 bases between. The CDR3 nucleotides read TGCGCCAGCAGCCTGCAGGGAGTACTGAACACTGAAGCTTTCTTT. Protein sequence: CASSLQGVLNTEAFF.

The chain links TRBV7-2 to TRBJ2-1; no firm D call. This CDR3 spans 15 amino acids. The V gene's germline CDR1 is SGHTA and CDR2 FQGNSA. The V gene lost 5 bases and the J gene lost 3 bases, with 14 bases spanning the gap. The CDR3 spells CASSLNRDIYNEQFF. CDR3 bases: TGTGCCAGCAGCCTAAACAGAGATATCTACAATGAGCAGTTCTTC.

DNA for the CDR3: TGTGCCAGCAGCTCCCAGACAGTCATGGTAGACACTGAAGCTTTCTTT. Amino acid sequence: CASSSQTVMVDTEAFF. This chain uses TRBV7-2 with TRBJ1-1; the D gene is possibly TRBD1 (5 bases). The length of the CDR3 is 16 residues. Germline V gene lookup returns CDR1 SGHTA and CDR2 FQGNSA. Trimming took off 4 bases at V and 3 bases at J, with 18 bases between the two ends.

The chain combines TRBV5-5 with TRBJ2-7; 8 bases map to TRBD1. The CDR3 spans 14 residues. CDR1 is SGHKS and CDR2 is YYEKEE in the germline V gene (reference sequence). The junction had 6 bases not matched to a gene; V was cut back by 4 bases and J by 3 bases. CDR3 sequence reads: CASSPGGQYYEQYF. The CDR3 nucleotides read TGTGCCAGCAGCCCAGGGGGCCAATACTACGAGCAGTACTTC.

This clonotype appeared many times. This rearrangement joins TRBV11-2 to TRBJ2-5; the D is unclear. The CDR3 covers 12 residues. Germline-derived CDR1 and CDR2 are SGHAT and FQNNGV. V shed 4 bases and J shed 2 bases, with 5 bases lying between them. The CDR3 DNA reads as TGTGCCAGCAGCTGGTGGCAAGAGACCCAGTACTTC. Protein sequence: CASSWWQETQYF.

V usage is TRBV20-1 and J usage is TRBJ2-3; unclear D gene. Trimming pared 6 bases from V and 6 bases from J, leaving 13 bases between. CDR1 is DFQATT, CDR2 SNEGSKA, per germline (reference sequence). There are 12 residues in the CDR3. Here the CDR3 DNA reads TGCAGTGCAAGGGTGGCCGGGGATACGCAGTATTTT. It translates to CSARVAGDTQYF.

The chain couples TRBV2 to TRBJ2-3; D is unclear. V was shortened by 7 bases and J by 0 bases, with 14 bases between the two germline ends. CDR1 is SNHLY, CDR2 FYNNEI, per germline. This CDR3 contains 15 residues. CDR3 region: CASTPRRSSTDTQYF. CDR3 coding DNA: TGTGCCAGCACACCCCGAAGGTCTAGCACAGATACGCAGTATTTT.

The V gene is TRBV20-1, the J gene TRBJ1-1, with a weak D call TRBD1 (5 bases). Germline V gene data show CDR1 as DFQATT and CDR2 as SNEGSKA (reference sequence). CDR3 length: 12 amino acids. Trimming cost V 6 bases and J 3 bases, with 11 bases left between them. Written as DNA, the CDR3 is TGCAGTGCCGAGGGGAGGGACACTGAAGCTTTCTTT. This codes for CSAEGRDTEAFF.

J is TRBJ2-2 and V is TRBV20-1, with 7 bases identical to TRBD2. Germline trimming cut 0 bases from V and 4 bases from J; bases unmatched to any gene: 5. CDR1 DFQATT and CDR2 SNEGSKA come from the germline V gene (reference sequence). This CDR3 has 15 residues. The CDR3 spells CSARDRQRGTGELFF. CDR3 bases: TGCAGTGCTAGAGATCGCCAGCGGGGCACCGGGGAGCTGTTTTTT.

This clonotype has a handful of counts. The chain links TRBV7-2 to TRBJ2-3; tentatively, D is TRBD2 (5 bases). This CDR3 comprises 16 residues. V shed 6 bases and J shed 4 bases, with 20 bases lying between them. From germline, CDR1 is SGHTA and CDR2 FQGNSA. The CDR3 is CASRVVSGSSADTQYF. In DNA form, the CDR3 reads TGTGCCAGCAGGGTCGTATCGGGATCATCCGCAGATACGCAGTATTTT.